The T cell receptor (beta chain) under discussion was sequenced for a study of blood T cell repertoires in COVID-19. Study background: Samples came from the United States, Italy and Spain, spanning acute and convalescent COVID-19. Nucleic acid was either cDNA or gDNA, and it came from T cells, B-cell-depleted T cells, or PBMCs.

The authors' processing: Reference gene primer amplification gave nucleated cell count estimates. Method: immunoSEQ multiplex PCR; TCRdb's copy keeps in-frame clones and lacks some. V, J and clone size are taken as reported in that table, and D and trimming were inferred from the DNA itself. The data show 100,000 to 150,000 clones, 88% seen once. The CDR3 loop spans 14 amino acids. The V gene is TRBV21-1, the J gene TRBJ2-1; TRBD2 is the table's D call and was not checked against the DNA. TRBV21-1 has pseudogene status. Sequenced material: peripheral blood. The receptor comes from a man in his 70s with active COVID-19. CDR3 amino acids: CASPGTSGRNEQFF. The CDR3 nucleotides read TGTGCCAGCCCAGGGACTAGCGGGAGGAATGAGCAGTTCTTC.